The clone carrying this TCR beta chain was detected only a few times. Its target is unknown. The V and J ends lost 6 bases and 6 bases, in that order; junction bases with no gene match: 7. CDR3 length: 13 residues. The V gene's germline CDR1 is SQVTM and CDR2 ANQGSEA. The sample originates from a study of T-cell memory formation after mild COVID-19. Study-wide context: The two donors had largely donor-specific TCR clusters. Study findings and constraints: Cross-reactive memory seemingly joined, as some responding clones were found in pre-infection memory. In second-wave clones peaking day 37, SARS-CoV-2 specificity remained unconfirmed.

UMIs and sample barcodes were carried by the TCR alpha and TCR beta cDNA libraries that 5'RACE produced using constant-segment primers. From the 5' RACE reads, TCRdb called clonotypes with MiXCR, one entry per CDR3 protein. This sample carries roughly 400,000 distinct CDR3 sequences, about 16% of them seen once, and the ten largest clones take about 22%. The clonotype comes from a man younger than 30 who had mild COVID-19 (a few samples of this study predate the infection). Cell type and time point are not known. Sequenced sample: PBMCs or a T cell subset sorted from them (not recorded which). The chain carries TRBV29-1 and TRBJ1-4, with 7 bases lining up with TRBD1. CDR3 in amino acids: CSVQGQLDEKLFF. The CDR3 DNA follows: TGCAGCGTCCAGGGACAGCTGGATGAAAAACTGTTTTTT.